This T cell receptor (beta chain) was identified in a study of tumor-infiltrating lymphocytes in primary liver carcinoma (dated by TCRdb to about 2017). For the wider study: Between late 2015 and 2016, a few patients in China with histopathologically diagnosed primary liver carcinoma had surgical resection. Of the five patients, three men and two women aged 30 to 69 years, four had hepatocellular carcinoma and one had combined HCC and intrahepatic cholangiocarcinoma. Tumors of the five patients were stage T1-T3 N0M0 with maximum diameters of roughly 4.2 to 11 cm. Roughly 3.65 to 8 million productive TCRbeta reads were obtained per sample, and no significant difference in read depth was found between tissue types. The study combined TCRbeta repertoire sequencing, expression microarrays and whole-exome sequencing across five regions of each liver tumor, with adjacent normal tissue and blood. A total of around 35 specimens from 5 patients went through TCRbeta repertoire sequencing, namely 25 tumor regions, 5 adjacent noncancerous liver tissues and 5 peripheral blood samples. Repertoires from technical replicates were highly reproducible, with mean shared-clone rates about 0.86 and correlation coefficients above 0.98. Overall study outcomes, separate from this receptor: Because only the TCR beta chain was sequenced and unpaired alpha chains were not captured, true repertoire diversity is likely underestimated. Since the samples were bulk and unsorted, there was no way to compare CD4+ and CD8+ T cell repertoires. A significantly larger repertoire fraction was made up by the top 250 clones in tumors than in blood (p = 0.039). Repertoire overlap was found to be higher between tumor regions (mean approximately 35%) than between tumor-adjacent (around 17%) or tumor-blood (14%) pairs, consistent with antigen-driven expansion. With just four to six patients in the study, the authors point out that the findings should be validated in a larger study.

TCRbeta-specific cDNA was reverse-transcribed from 500 ng total RNA using a constant-region primer and ProtoScript II reverse transcriptase. Three nested multiplex PCR rounds, following a slightly modified ARM-PCR procedure, were used to build the TCRbeta libraries. The first two PCR rounds used multiplex TRBV1-TRBV30 forward primers with a Cbeta reverse primer, each for roughly 11 cycles. Sample barcodes and Illumina adapters were added in a final 25-cycle PCR using Deep VentR polymerase. Amplicons of 200-500 bp were gel-purified with a QIAquick gel extraction kit before sequencing. An Illumina HiSeq 2500 was used to sequence the TCRbeta amplicons with 250-bp paired-end reads. As for the authors' bioinformatics: Reads were quality-trimmed with Trimmomatic v0.33, and paired reads were merged with FLASH v1.2.11 to recover full CDR3 sequences. V, D and J germline segments were assigned to the rearranged TCRbeta sequences using MiGEC v1.2.1b. Clonotype statistics and Shannon-Wiener diversity indices were calculated with VDJtools v1.0.0. Except for diversity analysis, only each sample's 250 most abundant clonotypes were used in subsequent analyses to reduce sampling bias. The raw public data were reprocessed by TCRdb itself: fastp quality trimming at Q25, MiXCR clonotype calling, in-frame beta chains only. Identical CDR3 protein sequences are pooled into one entry, listed with their most common genes and DNA. TCRdb's processing, not the study's, gives the V and J calls here. In this sample the table shows 300,000 to 400,000 distinct CDR3 sequences, almost 65% of which occur a single time. Jointly, the top ten make up approximately 5.9% of the sample.

The CDR3 covers 16 residues, taking in both the cysteine and the phenylalanine. Left in the record is the CDR3 DNA by itself, 48 bases read in frame from the first base. V and J lose 5 bases and 2 bases, and a span of 16 bases separates them. Looking up the germline V gene yields CDR1 MNHEY and CDR2 SVGEGT. This clonotype was counted at least ten times. There is no known antigen for this receptor. Nothing much larger sits one base from this clone, and base qualities are not available. TRIzol reagent was used to extract blood RNA from unsorted whole blood, while the DNeasy Blood & Tissue kit provided the germline DNA. Chronic HBV infection was present in the patients, and the patients were treatment-naive at sampling. Approximately 3.9 milliliters of peripheral blood were collected into K2EDTA tubes before surgery.

The clonotype was recovered from a man aged 40-55 years with primary liver carcinoma and hepatitis B virus infection. Sequences were obtained from peripheral blood. The chain is assembled from TRBV6-2 or TRBV6-3 and TRBJ1-5; the best D guess is TRBD1, with 5 bases matching. CDR3 region: CASSQGSGRGNQPQHF. The nucleotide sequence is TGTGCCAGCAGTCAAGGTTCCGGCAGGGGCAATCAGCCCCAGCATTTT.